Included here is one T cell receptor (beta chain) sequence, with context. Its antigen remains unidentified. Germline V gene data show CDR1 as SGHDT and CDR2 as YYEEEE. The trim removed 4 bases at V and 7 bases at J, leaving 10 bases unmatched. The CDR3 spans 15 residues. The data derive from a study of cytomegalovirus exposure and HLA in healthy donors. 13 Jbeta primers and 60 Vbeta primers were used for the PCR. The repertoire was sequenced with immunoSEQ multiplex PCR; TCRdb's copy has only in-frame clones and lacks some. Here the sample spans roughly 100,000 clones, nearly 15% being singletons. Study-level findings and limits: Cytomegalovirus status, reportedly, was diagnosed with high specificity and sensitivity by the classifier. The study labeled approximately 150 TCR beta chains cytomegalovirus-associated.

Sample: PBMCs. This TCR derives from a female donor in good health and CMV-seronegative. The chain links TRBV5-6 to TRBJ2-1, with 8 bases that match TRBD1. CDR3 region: CASSLGTGYLNEQFF. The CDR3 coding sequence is TGTGCCAGCAGCCTGGGGACAGGCTATCTAAATGAGCAGTTCTTC.